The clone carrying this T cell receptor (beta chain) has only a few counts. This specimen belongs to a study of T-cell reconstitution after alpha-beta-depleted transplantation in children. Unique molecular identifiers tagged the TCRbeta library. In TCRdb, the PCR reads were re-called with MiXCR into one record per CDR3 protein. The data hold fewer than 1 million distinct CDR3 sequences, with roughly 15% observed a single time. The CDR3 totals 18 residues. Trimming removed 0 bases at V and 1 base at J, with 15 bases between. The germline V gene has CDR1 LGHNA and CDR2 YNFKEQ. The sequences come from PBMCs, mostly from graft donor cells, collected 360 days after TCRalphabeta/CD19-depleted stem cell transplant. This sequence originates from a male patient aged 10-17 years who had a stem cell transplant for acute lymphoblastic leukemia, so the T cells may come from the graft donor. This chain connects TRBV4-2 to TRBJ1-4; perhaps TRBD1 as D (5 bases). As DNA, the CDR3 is TGTGCCAGCAGCCAAGATCAAATAAGGGGAAGAACTAATGAAAAACTGTTTTTT. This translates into CASSQDQIRGRTNEKLFF.